The 22 T cell receptor beta chains in this list originate from one sample, sequenced in a study of cytomegalovirus exposure and HLA in healthy donors. Vbeta (60) and Jbeta (13) primers were used in the PCR. The repertoire was sequenced with immunoSEQ multiplex PCR; TCRdb's copy has only in-frame clones and lacks some. The sample has approximately 130,000 clones. The sample comprised PBMCs. Receptors were obtained from a woman aged 55-75 years in good health and CMV-seronegative.

The V and J genes are TRBV9 and TRBJ1-1; 8 bases are shared with TRBD1. Per germline, CDR1 SGDLS and CDR2 YYNGEE. This CDR3 is 16 amino acids long. J gave up 6 bases and V 4 bases, and 14 bases lay outside the gene matches. CDR3 in DNA: TGTGCCAGCAGCATTGGACAGGGACCCTCGTTGGCTGAAGCTTTCTTT. Encoded protein: CASSIGQGPSLAEAFF.

The chain recombines TRBV15 with TRBJ2-7; TRBD1 matches at 7 bases. The trim removed 6 bases at V and 6 bases at J, leaving 8 bases unmatched. Germline CDR1 is LNHNV and CDR2 is YYDKDF (reference sequence). The CDR3 has 13 amino acids. The CDR3: CATRSTGSGEQYF. In DNA form, the CDR3 reads TGTGCCACCAGATCGACAGGGAGTGGCGAGCAGTACTTC.

This chain links TRBV6-5 with TRBJ1-2; 7 bases agree with TRBD1. The CDR3 runs to 12 residues. Trimming cost V 8 bases and J 2 bases; bases outside gene matches: 2. Germline assignment: CDR1 MNHEY and CDR2 SVGAGI. DNA for the CDR3: TGTGCCAGCGGGACAGTCAACTATGGCTACACCTTC. Encoded protein: CASGTVNYGYTF.

V and J are TRBV9 and TRBJ2-1; 11 nucleotides match TRBD2. Per germline, CDR1 SGDLS and CDR2 YYNGEE. This CDR3 comprises 19 residues. Trimming at V came to 0 bases and at J to 0 bases, leaving 8 bases not matched to a gene. The CDR3 protein is CASSVGLTSGGTSYNEQFF. The CDR3 DNA reads TGTGCCAGCAGCGTAGGGCTCACTAGCGGGGGAACCTCCTACAATGAGCAGTTCTTC.

CDR3 coding DNA: TGTGCCAGCAGTTTATTGGTGGGGGACACGGCTTTCTATGGCTACACCTTC. Its translation is CASSLLVGDTAFYGYTF. The chain recombines TRBV28 with TRBJ1-2, with D tentatively TRBD1 (6 bases). V dropped 1 base and J dropped 4 bases, with 19 bases sitting between them. The CDR3 runs to 17 residues. Looked up from germline, CDR1 is MDHEN and CDR2 is SYDVKM.

The chain employs TRBV7-9 and TRBJ2-7; possible D gene TRBD1, 5 bases. Germline values: CDR1 SEHNR, CDR2 FQNEAQ (reference sequence). This CDR3 has 13 amino acids. V was clipped by 5 bases and J by 7 bases, with 15 bases between them. CDR3 in DNA: TGTGCCAGCAGCCTAGGGGCTATCCCAGAGCAGTACTTC. Protein: CASSLGAIPEQYF.

The rearrangement links TRBV7-2 to TRBJ2-7, with 13 bases identical to TRBD2. The CDR3 covers 15 residues. V lost 5 bases to trimming and J lost 4 bases; unmatched junction nucleotides: 5. Germline assignment: CDR1 SGHTA and CDR2 FQGNSA. The CDR3 sequence: CASSHQTSGGYEQYF. CDR3 nucleotide sequence: TGTGCCAGCAGCCACCAGACTAGCGGGGGGTACGAGCAGTACTTC.

V is TRBV4-1 and J is TRBJ2-7; 8 bases match TRBD1. This CDR3 is built from 13 residues. Trimming cost V 3 bases and J 4 bases; bases outside gene matches: 2. The germline CDR1 and CDR2 sequences are MGHRA and YSYEKL. CDR3 in DNA: TGCGCCAGCAGCCACGACAGGGGATACGAGCAGTACTTC. Protein: CASSHDRGYEQYF.

The chain uses TRBV7-2 and TRBJ1-2; TRBD1 aligns across 10 bases. This CDR3 comprises 15 residues. The ends lost 2 bases at V and 5 bases at J; junction bases unmatched: 5. Germline CDR1 reads SGHTA; CDR2 reads FQGNSA. CDR3 in amino acids: CASSLPDRGKYGYTF. CDR3 DNA: TGTGCCAGCAGCTTACCGGACAGGGGGAAGTATGGCTACACCTTC. The complete variable domain, with remaining parts taken from reference TRBV7-2 and TRBJ1-2, reads GAGVSQSPSNKVTEKGKDVELRCDPISGHTALYWYRQSLGQGLEFLIYFQGNSAPDKSGLPSDRFSAERTGGSVSTLTIQRTQQEDSAVYLCASSLPDRGKYGYTFGSGTRLTVV.

V is TRBV7-9 and J is TRBJ1-1; D possibly corresponds to TRBD1 (6 bases). From germline, CDR1 is SEHNR and CDR2 FQNEAQ (reference sequence). The V end lost 5 bases, the J end lost 4 bases, and 8 bases lay between the germline ends. This CDR3 is 12 amino acids long. CDR3 amino acids: CASSHRVTEAFF. DNA of the CDR3: TGTGCCAGCAGCCACAGGGTCACTGAAGCTTTCTTT.

The V gene is TRBV2, the J gene TRBJ2-1; 13 bases line up with TRBD2. The germline gives CDR1 SNHLY, CDR2 FYNNEI. The CDR3 sequence is 14 residues long. With 6 bases clipped from V and 8 bases from J, the junction kept 4 bases outside the gene matches. The CDR3 DNA sequence: TGTGCCAGCAGACCGGGACTAGCGGGACATGAGCAGTTCTTC. This translates into CASRPGLAGHEQFF.

The chain combines TRBV7-9 with TRBJ1-6, with 10 nucleotides matching TRBD1. The CDR3 is made up of 15 amino acids. CDR1 SEHNR and CDR2 FQNEAQ come from the germline V gene (reference sequence). The V and J ends lost 5 bases and 5 bases, in that order; junction bases with no gene match: 3. The CDR3 is CASSPGQGNNSPLHF. The CDR3, as DNA: TGTGCCAGCAGCCCGGGACAGGGGAATAATTCACCCCTCCACTTT.

This chain connects TRBV7-2 to TRBJ2-1; TRBD2 matches at 7 bases. Germline CDR1 and CDR2: SGHTA and FQGNSA. V trimming: 0 bases; J trimming: 4 bases; junction bases outside the gene matches: 3. The length of the CDR3 is 15 residues. Written as DNA, the CDR3 is TGTGCCAGCAGCTTAGCTGCGGGAGCGTACAATGAGCAGTTCTTC. Protein: CASSLAAGAYNEQFF.

The chain's CDR3 is CASSQPGTGDEKLFF. The DNA for the CDR3 is TGTGCCAGCAGCCAGCCCGGGACAGGGGATGAAAAACTGTTTTTT. The chain has TRBV28 and TRBJ1-4; 10 nucleotides match TRBD1. The ends lost 6 bases at V and 6 bases at J; junction bases unmatched: 7. The CDR3 has 15 residues. CDR1 is MDHEN, CDR2 SYDVKM, per germline.

The rearrangement joins TRBV19 to TRBJ2-5; D remains unclear. The germline gives CDR1 LNHDA, CDR2 SQIVND (reference sequence). The CDR3 has 14 amino acids. V was clipped by 3 bases and J by 2 bases, with 10 bases between them. The CDR3 here is CASSIAQAQETQYF. CDR3 DNA sequence: TGTGCCAGTAGTATTGCCCAAGCACAAGAGACCCAGTACTTC. The full variable domain, in which reference TRBV19 and TRBJ2-5 provide the parts outside the CDR3, is DGGITQSPKYLFRKEGQNVTLSCEQNLNHDAMYWYRQDPGQGLRLIYYSQIVNDFQKGDIAEGYSVSREKKESFPLTVTSAQKNPTAFYLCASSIAQAQETQYFGPGTRLLVL.

The J gene is TRBJ1-1, the V gene TRBV7-9; no firm D call. V gave up 0 bases and J gave up 2 bases, with 10 bases separating them. Germline loops: CDR1 SEHNR, CDR2 FQNEAQ (reference sequence). This CDR3 comprises 15 residues. CDR3 residues: CASSLAGTGNTEAFF. The CDR3 region has the DNA TGTGCCAGCAGCTTAGCTGGAACGGGTAACACTGAAGCTTTCTTT.

The chain combines TRBV19 with TRBJ1-4; 7 bases are a match to TRBD1. J lost 3 bases, V lost 7 bases, and 8 bases had no gene match. Germline loops: CDR1 LNHDA, CDR2 SQIVND (reference sequence). The CDR3 is 15 residues long. The CDR3 region has the DNA TGTGCCAGTAATAGACAGGGCTCGGCTAATGAAAAACTGTTTTTT. This translates into CASNRQGSANEKLFF.

The chain uses TRBV2 and TRBJ2-6, with 8 bases matching TRBD1. Germline CDR1 reads SNHLY; CDR2 reads FYNNEI. The CDR3 is 17 residues long. Unmatched junction bases numbered 6, after V lost 5 bases and J lost 0 bases. CDR3: CASSPGQAFSGANVLTF. The DNA for the CDR3 is TGTGCCAGCAGTCCGGGACAGGCGTTCTCTGGGGCCAACGTCCTGACTTTC. Full variable domain (outside the CDR3, taken from reference TRBV2 and TRBJ2-6): EPEVTQTPSHQVTQMGQEVILRCVPISNHLYFYWYRQILGQKVEFLVSFYNNEISEKSEIFDDQFSVERPDGSNFTLKIRSTKLEDSAMYFCASSPGQAFSGANVLTFGAGSRLTVL.

V is TRBV10-3 and J is TRBJ2-7; 7 nucleotides match TRBD1. This CDR3 is built from 14 residues. Looked up from germline, CDR1 is ENHRY and CDR2 is SYGVKD. The CDR3 loop is CATEQGDDSYEQYF. Written as DNA, the CDR3 is TGTGCTACGGAGCAGGGGGACGACTCCTACGAGCAGTACTTC.

The J gene is TRBJ1-3, the V gene TRBV6-5; maybe TRBD1 (5 bases). Germline loops: CDR1 MNHEY, CDR2 SVGAGI. The CDR3 is 13 residues long. V lost 6 bases, J lost 4 bases, and 10 bases lay in between. CDR3 region: CASRGGSGNTIYF. The CDR3 region has the DNA TGTGCCAGCAGGGGGGGGTCGGGAAACACCATATATTTT.

The V gene is TRBV28, the J gene TRBJ2-2, with D tentatively TRBD1 (5 bases). Germline CDR1 reads MDHEN; CDR2 reads SYDVKM. Trimming removed 5 bases at V and 7 bases at J, with 8 bases between. This CDR3 comprises 12 residues. The CDR3 bases are TGTGCCAGCAGTACCAGGGTCGGGGAGCTGTTTTTT. It codes for CASSTRVGELFF. The full variable domain, in which reference TRBV28 and TRBJ2-2 provide the parts outside the CDR3, is DVKVTQSSRYLVKRTGEKVFLECVQDMDHENMFWYRQDPGLGLRLIYFSYDVKMKEKGDIPEGYSVSREKKERFSLILESASTNQTSMYLCASSTRVGELFFGEGSRLTVL.

The V call is TRBV7-3, the J call TRBJ2-5; no definite D call. V shed 5 bases and J shed 5 bases, with 9 bases lying between them. CDR3 length: 12 residues. From germline, CDR1 is SGHTA and CDR2 FQGTGA. In DNA, the CDR3 is TGTGCCAGCAGCCCCACCGGGGAGACCCAGTACTTC. Amino acid sequence: CASSPTGETQYF.